This TCR beta chain comes out of a study of shared clonotypes between healthy human individuals. The CDR3 sequence is 17 residues long. Trimming cost V 4 bases and J 1 base; bases outside gene matches: 12. CDR1 is MDHEN, CDR2 SYDVKM, per germline. Clones were read by immunoSEQ multiplex PCR, and TCRdb kept only the in-frame ones, dropping some. The table records approximately 400,000 clones, 96% of them present only once. The receptor was isolated from a man younger than 40 in good health. Material for sequencing was memory CD8+ T cells sorted from blood. Subset described: CD45RO+ cells pooled with CCR7-negative TemRA cells. The rearrangement uses TRBV28 and TRBJ1-1, with 7 bases that match TRBD1. CDR3 region: CASSWGGRGWTNTEAFF. Here the CDR3 DNA reads TGTGCCAGCAGTTGGGGCGGCAGGGGGTGGACGAACACTGAAGCTTTCTTT.